One sample yielded the 23 T cell receptor beta chains listed below, sequenced in a study of a mutant IDH1 vaccine in newly diagnosed glioma (dated by TCRdb to the early 2020s). The sample's time point label, decoded: baseline, week 1 (first vaccination visit). The treatment or condition label for this specimen denotes: pre-vaccination baseline after standard-of-care therapy. Library generation was performed with the immunoSEQ multiplex PCR assay. In its TCRdb copy, this immuneACCESS table keeps in-frame sequences only and misses some clones. Where compared with another copy, unresolved V genes explain less than half of these, and the others have no known cause. The table for this sample lists about 88,000 clones; around 80% of them were counted only once. The top ten clonotypes cover about 5.3% of the sample. The specimen was PBMCs, collected from a glioma patient treated with radiotherapy, temozolomide or both. The receptor source for this set is a man aged 40-50 years with glioma. Some clones in this sample may be carry-over from other donors' samples.

V gene TRBV4-2 combines with J gene TRBJ2-5; the match to TRBD2 covers 7 bases. The CDR3 sequence is 15 residues long. Germline CDR1 and CDR2: LGHNA and YNFKEQ. V dropped 0 bases and J dropped 3; count of bases not matched to a gene: 4. CDR3: CASSQERGGEETQYF. In nucleotides, the CDR3 is TGTGCCAGCAGCCAAGAGAGGGGAGGGGAAGAGACCCAGTACTTC.

This sequence joins TRBV6-1 and TRBJ1-4; 7 positions match TRBD1. The V gene end was trimmed by 4 bases and the J gene end by 0 bases; junction bases not matched to a gene: 5. Germline V gives CDR1 MNHNS, CDR2 SASEGT. The CDR3 is 16 residues long. The DNA of the CDR3 is TGTGCCAGCAGTGCCATGACAGGGACAACTAATGAAAAACTGTTTTTT. Protein: CASSAMTGTTNEKLFF.

The rearrangement links TRBV10-3 to TRBJ1-1, with TRBD1 matching 8 bases. The CDR3 totals 14 residues. The ends lost 6 bases at V and 1 base at J; junction bases unmatched: 4. Germline V gene sequence: CDR1 ENHRY, CDR2 SYGVKD. Written as DNA, the CDR3 is TGTGCCATCAGGGAGACAGGGGAGAACACTGAAGCTTTCTTT. It translates to CAIRETGENTEAFF.

This chain links TRBV7-9 with TRBJ2-7, with D possibly matching TRBD1 (5 bases). CDR1 SEHNR and CDR2 FQNEAQ come from the germline V gene (reference sequence). V was clipped by 4 bases and J by 0 bases, with 10 bases between them. The CDR3 extends over 14 amino acids. Written as DNA, the CDR3 is TGTGCCAGCAGCTCCAACAGGAGCTCCTACGAGCAGTACTTC. Protein: CASSSNRSSYEQYF.

The gene calls are TRBV5-1 and TRBJ1-6; 8 bases match TRBD1. The germline CDR1 and CDR2 sequences are SGHRS and YFSETQ. There are 14 residues in the CDR3. J gave up 10 bases and V 4 bases, and 7 bases lay outside the gene matches. CDR3 DNA sequence: TGCGCCAGCAGCACGACAGGGGAGGACTCACCCCTCCACTTT. Its protein is CASSTTGEDSPLHF.

This clone showed up just a few times. V usage is TRBV12-5 and J usage is TRBJ2-7, with D possibly matching TRBD1 (7 bases). V lost 3 bases and J 3 bases, leaving 24 bases between the germline ends. CDR1 and CDR2 (germline): LGHNT, FRNRAP. The CDR3 length is 18 residues. The CDR3 DNA reads as TGTGCTAGTGGTTTTCTTACGAACACCGGGGGACAGAACTACGAGCAGTACTTC. It is translated as CASGFLTNTGGQNYEQYF.

This clone has just one count. The chain couples TRBV6-5 to TRBJ1-1; D gene uncertain. Between the trimmed V and J ends, which lost 2 bases and 4 bases, there was a span of 11 bases. Germline V lookup: CDR1 MNHEY, CDR2 SVGAGI. The CDR3 spans 14 residues. The DNA of the CDR3 is TGTGCCAGCAGTTACCCCGGTCGCGGCACTGAAGCTTTCTTT. Amino acids: CASSYPGRGTEAFF.

The chain joins TRBV6-6 to TRBJ2-7; TRBD1 matches 12 bases. CDR1 is MNHNY and CDR2 is SVGAGI in the germline V gene (reference sequence). Germline trimming cut 5 bases from V and 1 base from J; bases unmatched to any gene: 6. This CDR3 region has 16 residues. Written as DNA, the CDR3 is TGTGCCAGCAGTCGGGGACAGGGGGCAACGTCCTACGAGCAGTACTTC. Encoded protein: CASSRGQGATSYEQYF.

This clone was counted a few times. The rearrangement joins TRBV27 to TRBJ2-7; TRBD1 agrees at 10 bases. CDR3 length equals 14 residues. Germline trimming cut 6 bases from V and 2 bases from J; bases unmatched to any gene: 4. Germline-derived CDR1 and CDR2 are MNHEY and SMNVEV (reference sequence). CDR3 region: CASRRDRGAYEQYF. The CDR3 nucleotides read TGTGCCAGCAGACGGGACAGGGGCGCCTACGAGCAGTACTTC.

The rearrangement uses TRBV7-6 and TRBJ1-1, with 9 positions matching TRBD1. The CDR3 sequence is 14 residues long. The V gene end was trimmed by 5 bases and the J gene end by 5 bases; junction bases not matched to a gene: 6. In germline, CDR1 is SGHVS, CDR2 FNYEAQ. The CDR3 here is CASSLGQGRTEAFF. CDR3 DNA sequence: TGTGCCAGCAGCCTTGGACAGGGGAGGACTGAAGCTTTCTTT.

V usage is TRBV19 and J usage is TRBJ1-3; no clear D. The CDR3 extends over 14 amino acids. Germline CDR1 and CDR2: LNHDA and SQIVND (reference sequence). V dropped 4 bases and J dropped 4 bases, with 11 bases sitting between them. CDR3 amino acids: CASSKSSWGNTIYF. CDR3 nucleotides: TGTGCCAGTAGTAAGTCCTCATGGGGAAACACCATATATTTT.

The CDR3 is CASSLQGGEQYF. CDR3 sequence (DNA): TGTGCCAGCAGCTTGCAGGGAGGCGAGCAGTACTTC. The V and J genes are TRBV5-6 and TRBJ2-7; D possibly corresponds to TRBD2 (6 bases). Germline CDR1 is SGHDT and CDR2 is YYEEEE. The CDR3 runs to 12 residues. Deletions cut 1 base from V and 6 bases from J, with 8 bases between.

The chain has TRBV5-6 and TRBJ2-7; no firm D call. Germline lookup yields CDR1 SGHDT and CDR2 YYEEEE. The length of the CDR3 is 16 residues. V was trimmed by 0 bases and J by 7 bases, leaving 20 bases between them. DNA for the CDR3: TGTGCCAGCAGCTTGGGTCCGAGTATAGGATCGTGGGAGCAGTACTTC. As protein: CASSLGPSIGSWEQYF.

The rearrangement links TRBV7-8 to TRBJ2-2; a possible D gene is TRBD1 (6 bases). The CDR3 length is 14 residues. Between the trimmed V and J ends, which lost 7 bases and 4 bases, there was a span of 13 bases. Germline V gene sequence: CDR1 SGHVS, CDR2 FQNEAQ. The DNA for the CDR3 is TGTGCCAGCACAACCGGGACACCCACCGGGGAGCTGTTTTTT. This codes for CASTTGTPTGELFF.

This clone was picked up one time. The chain combines TRBV7-8 with TRBJ1-5; D not certain. Trimming removed 2 bases from V and 0 bases from J, with 8 bases in between. The CDR3 has 15 residues. CDR1 SGHVS and CDR2 FQNEAQ come from the germline V gene. The CDR3 bases are TGTGCCAGCAGCTTAACCGAGTATAGCAATCAGCCCCAGCATTTT. Translating gives CASSLTEYSNQPQHF.

This clone was detected only a few times. This rearrangement joins TRBV6-7 to TRBJ1-6; no clear D. TRBV6-7 is an open reading frame whose function is uncertain. The CDR3 totals 20 residues. V lost 2 bases and J 0 bases, leaving 20 bases between the germline ends. CDR3 protein: CASSYAHEGRARSYNSPLHF. The CDR3 DNA sequence: TGTGCCAGCAGTTACGCTCACGAGGGTAGAGCCCGCTCCTATAATTCACCCCTCCACTTT.

The V gene is TRBV2, the J gene TRBJ2-1; 14 positions match TRBD2. Germline CDR1 and CDR2: SNHLY and FYNNEI. Germline trimming cut 1 base from V and 8 bases from J; bases unmatched to any gene: 4. The CDR3 extends over 16 amino acids. Here the CDR3 DNA reads TGTGCCAGCAGTGAAGGGGGGACTAGCGGGGGTTATGAGCAGTTCTTC. This gives the protein CASSEGGTSGGYEQFF.

The chain joins TRBV5-4 to TRBJ2-1; 8 bases fit TRBD2. Trimming cost V 2 bases and J 7 bases; bases outside gene matches: 11. The CDR3 extends over 16 amino acids. Germline V gene lookup returns CDR1 SGHNT and CDR2 YYREEE (reference sequence). The CDR3 region has the DNA TGTGCCAGCAGCTTCCCTTCGGGGGGGGGCCCTAATGAGCAGTTCTTC. This encodes CASSFPSGGGPNEQFF.

This rearrangement joins TRBV10-3 to TRBJ1-2; 9 positions agree with TRBD1. With 5 bases clipped from V and 2 bases from J, the junction kept 9 bases outside the gene matches. The CDR3 length is 16 residues. Germline V lookup: CDR1 ENHRY, CDR2 SYGVKD. The CDR3 DNA is TGTGCCATCAGTCCGGGACAGGGCCTTTCAAACTATGGCTACACCTTC. Amino acids: CAISPGQGLSNYGYTF.

This clone was found once. CDR3: CASSYIQANEDTQYF. The CDR3 DNA is TGTGCCAGCAGTTACATCCAGGCCAATGAGGATACGCAGTATTTT. The genes are TRBV6-6 and TRBJ2-3; unclear D gene. CDR1 and CDR2 (germline): MNHNY, SVGAGI (reference sequence). The length of the CDR3 is 15 residues. V lost 2 bases to trimming and J lost 6 bases, with 15 bases between them.

This clone was observed a few times. The genes are TRBV15 and TRBJ1-6; 8 bases line up with TRBD1. The CDR3 contains 15 residues. V shed 1 base and J 6 bases; nucleotides not matched to a gene: 2. Per the germline V gene, CDR1 is LNHNV and CDR2 is YYDKDF (reference sequence). Written as DNA, the CDR3 is TGTGCCACCAGCAGAGGGACAGGGAGTAATTCACCCCTCCACTTT. This codes for CATSRGTGSNSPLHF.

The chain joins TRBV7-6 to TRBJ2-2; 8 nucleotides line up with TRBD2. The CDR3 runs 15 residues. CDR1 is SGHVS and CDR2 is FNYEAQ in the germline V gene. V shed 11 bases, J shed 2 bases, and the junction held 10 bases outside the gene matches. The CDR3 DNA follows: TGTGCCTGCGGGGGGCGCAGGGATAACACCGGGGAGCTGTTTTTT. This encodes CACGGRRDNTGELFF.

The chain uses TRBV2 and TRBJ1-3; D remains ambiguous. CDR3 length: 16 amino acids. V dropped 3 bases and J dropped 8 bases, with 20 bases sitting between them. CDR1 and CDR2 (germline): SNHLY, FYNNEI. The CDR3 DNA follows: TGTGCCAGCAGTGATACTGGGTATCGTGATATGGACACCATATATTTT. Protein sequence: CASSDTGYRDMDTIYF. The variable domain in full, with the rest retrieved from reference TRBV2 and TRBJ1-3, is EPEVTQTPSHQVTQMGQEVILRCVPISNHLYFYWYRQILGQKVEFLVSFYNNEISEKSEIFDDQFSVERPDGSNFTLKIRSTKLEDSAMYFCASSDTGYRDMDTIYFGEGSWLTVV.